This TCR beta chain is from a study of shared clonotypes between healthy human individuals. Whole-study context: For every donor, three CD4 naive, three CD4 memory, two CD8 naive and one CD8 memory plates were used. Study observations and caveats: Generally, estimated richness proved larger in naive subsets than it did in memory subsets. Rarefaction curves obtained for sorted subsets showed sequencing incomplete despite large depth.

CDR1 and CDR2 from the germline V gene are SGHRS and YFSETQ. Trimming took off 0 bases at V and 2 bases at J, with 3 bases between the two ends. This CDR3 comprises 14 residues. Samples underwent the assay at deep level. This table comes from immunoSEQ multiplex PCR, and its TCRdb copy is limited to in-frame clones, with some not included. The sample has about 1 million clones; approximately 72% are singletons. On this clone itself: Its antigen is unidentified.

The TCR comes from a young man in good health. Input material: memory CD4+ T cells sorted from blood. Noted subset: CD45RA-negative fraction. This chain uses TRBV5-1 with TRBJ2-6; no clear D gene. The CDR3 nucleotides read TGCGCCAGCAGCTTGGGACCTGGGGCCAACGTCCTGACTTTC. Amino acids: CASSLGPGANVLTF.